This T cell receptor beta chain comes out of a study of neurological immune-mediated disorders. This clonotype was picked up many times. MiXCR was run by TCRdb on the 5' RACE reads, yielding one entry per CDR3 protein. This sample has about 40,000 distinct CDR3 sequences; approximately 2.4% occur once, and the top ten carry about 2.4%. CDR1 and CDR2 from the germline V gene are PRHDT and FYEKMQ (reference sequence). The ends lost 5 bases at V and 3 bases at J; junction bases unmatched: 12. CDR3 length: 18 residues. The specimen was PBMCs. The receptor comes from a man aged 50-59 years with multiple sclerosis. This rearrangement joins TRBV13 to TRBJ2-7; 14 bases are shared with TRBD2. The CDR3 nucleotides are TGTGCCAGCAGCCCCCTGGGGACTAGCGGGGGCGGAGGCTACGAGCAGTACTTC. Protein: CASSPLGTSGGGGYEQYF. Full variable domain (outside the CDR3, taken from reference TRBV13 and TRBJ2-7): AAGVIQSPRHLIKEKRETATLKCYPIPRHDTVYWYQQGPGQDPQFLISFYEKMQSDKGSIPDRFSAQQFSDYHSELNMSSLELGDSALYFCASSPLGTSGGGGYEQYFGPGTRLTVT.